This T cell receptor beta chain was retrieved from a study of immune characterization of retroperitoneal liposarcoma. CDR3 size: 15 residues. Trimming removed 6 bases from V and 13 bases from J, with 25 bases in between. Looked up from germline, CDR1 is MNHNS and CDR2 is SASEGT. One entry per CDR3 protein, called by TCRdb with MiXCR from the PCR reads. The table has some 9,600 distinct CDR3 sequences, over 35% seen once. The gene calls are TRBV6-1 and TRBJ2-1; the D call may be TRBD1 or TRBD2 (5 bases each). The sequencing sample was made of tumor tissue. The sequence was obtained from a male donor with retroperitoneal liposarcoma. The CDR3 nucleotides read TGTGCCAGCAGCGACCACATACTGCAATCCGGGGCCCAGTTCTTC. Protein: CASSDHILQSGAQFF.